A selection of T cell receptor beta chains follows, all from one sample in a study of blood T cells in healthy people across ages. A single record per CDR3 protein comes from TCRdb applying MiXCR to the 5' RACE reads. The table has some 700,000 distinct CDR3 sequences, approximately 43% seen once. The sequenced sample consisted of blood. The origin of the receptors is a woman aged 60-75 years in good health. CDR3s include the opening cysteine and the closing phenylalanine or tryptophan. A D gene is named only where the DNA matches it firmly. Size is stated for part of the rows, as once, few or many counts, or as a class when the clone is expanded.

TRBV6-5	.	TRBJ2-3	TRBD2	CASSSEAGGPDTQYF	TGTGCCAGCAGTTCCGAAGCGGGAGGGCCAGATACGCAGTATTTT
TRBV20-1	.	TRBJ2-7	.	CSAMKGNNEQYF	TGCAGTGCTATGAAAGGGAACAACGAGCAGTACTTC
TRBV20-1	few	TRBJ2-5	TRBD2	CSATLVGGRKETQYF	TGCAGTGCTACCCTCGTGGGCGGGAGGAAAGAGACCCAGTACTTC
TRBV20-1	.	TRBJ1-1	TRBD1	CSARTDRGWTEAFF	TGCAGTGCTAGAACGGACAGGGGATGGACTGAAGCTTTCTTT
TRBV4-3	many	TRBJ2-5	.	CASSQDGTDETQYF	TGCGCCAGCAGCCAAGACGGGACGGATGAGACCCAGTACTTC
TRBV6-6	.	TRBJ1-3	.	CASSLIPGANSGNTIYF	TGTGCCAGCAGTTTAATTCCCGGGGCCAACTCTGGAAACACTATATATTTT
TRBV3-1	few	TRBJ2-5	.	CASSQEEVRTPYQETQYF	TGTGCCAGCAGCCAAGAAGAAGTTAGAACACCGTACCAAGAGACCCAGTACTTC
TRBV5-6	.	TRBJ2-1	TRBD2	CASSLAWRENYNEQFF	TGTGCCAGCAGCTTGGCTTGGCGGGAGAATTACAATGAGCAGTTCTTC
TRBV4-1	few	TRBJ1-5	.	CASSQDLLGYSNQPQHF	TGCGCCAGCAGCCAAGATTTACTGGGTTATAGCAATCAGCCCCAGCATTTT
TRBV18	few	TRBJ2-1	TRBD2	CASSPTLAGPYNEQFF	TGTGCCAGCTCACCGACTCTAGCGGGACCCTACAATGAGCAGTTCTTC
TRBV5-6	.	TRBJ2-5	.	CVSSLGPDEQYF	TGTGTCAGCAGCTTGGGACCGGATGAGCAGTACTTC
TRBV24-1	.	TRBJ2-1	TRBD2	CATSDISGDAPYNEQFF	TGTGCCACCAGTGACATTAGCGGGGATGCCCCCTACAATGAGCAGTTCTTC
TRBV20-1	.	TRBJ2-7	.	CSASWGAYEQYF	TGCAGTGCTAGCTGGGGGGCCTACGAGCAGTACTTC
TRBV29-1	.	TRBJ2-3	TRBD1	CSVNRQGNTDTQYF	TGCAGCGTCAACAGACAGGGAAACACAGATACGCAGTATTTT
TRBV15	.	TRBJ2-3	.	CATSRDRGYTDTQYF	TGTGCCACCAGCAGAGATCGCGGATACACAGATACGCAGTATTTT
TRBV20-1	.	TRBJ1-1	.	CSAHSFTGPEAFF	TGCAGTGCTCATTCTTTCACAGGGCCTGAAGCTTTCTTT
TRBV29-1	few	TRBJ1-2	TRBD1	CSALPGTGYGYTF	TGCAGCGCTTTACCCGGGACAGGGTATGGCTACACCTTC
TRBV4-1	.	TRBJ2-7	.	CASSQHDRNPPYEQYF	TGCGCCAGCAGCCAACACGACAGGAACCCTCCCTACGAGCAGTACTTC
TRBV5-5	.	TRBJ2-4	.	CASSLMGDVAKNIQYF	TGTGCCAGCAGCTTGATGGGGGACGTAGCCAAAAACATTCAGTACTTC
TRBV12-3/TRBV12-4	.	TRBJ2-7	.	CASGRPDYEQYF	TGTGCCAGTGGACGCCCGGATTACGAGCAGTACTTC
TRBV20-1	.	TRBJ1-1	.	CSARVGMNTEAFF	TGCAGTGCTAGAGTCGGGATGAACACTGAAGCTTTCTTT
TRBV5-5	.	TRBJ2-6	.	CASSLGEADGTF	TGTGCCAGCAGCCTGGGAGAAGCGGACGGGACTTTC
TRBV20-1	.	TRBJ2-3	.	CSAGALAQMDTQYF	TGCAGTGCTGGAGCATTAGCGCAAATGGATACGCAGTATTTT
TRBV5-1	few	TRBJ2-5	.	CASSLAQQETQYF	TGCGCCAGCAGCTTGGCGCAGCAAGAGACCCAGTACTTC
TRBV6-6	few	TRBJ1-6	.	CASSYGGPRDSPLHF	TGTGCCAGCAGTTACGGGGGTCCTCGAGATTCACCCCTCCACTTT
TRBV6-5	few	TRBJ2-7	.	CASIQTQGGYEQYF	TGTGCCAGCATCCAAACCCAGGGGGGATACGAGCAGTACTTC
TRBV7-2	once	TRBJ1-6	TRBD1	CASSPTQGGGPRSYNSPLHF	TGTGCCAGCAGCCCTACTCAGGGGGGGGGCCCACGCTCCTATAATTCACCCCTCCACTTT
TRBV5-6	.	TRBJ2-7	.	CASSLQASDYEQYF	TGTGCCAGCAGCTTACAGGCTAGCGACTACGAGCAGTACTTC
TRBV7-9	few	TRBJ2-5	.	CAGGGSGIETQYF	TGTGCCGGTGGGGGCAGTGGAATAGAGACCCAGTACTTC
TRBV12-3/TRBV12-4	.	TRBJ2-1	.	CASSLRRGNEQFF	TGTGCCAGCAGCCTACGGCGAGGTAATGAGCAGTTCTTC
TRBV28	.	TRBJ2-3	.	CASSPEKFRGQTGTDTQYF	TGTGCCAGCAGTCCCGAGAAGTTTCGCGGACAGACCGGCACAGATACGCAGTATTTT
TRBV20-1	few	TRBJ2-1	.	CSVWIAGSYNEQFF	TGCAGTGTATGGATAGCTGGCTCCTACAATGAGCAGTTCTTC
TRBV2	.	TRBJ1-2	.	CASMREFGYGYTF	TGTGCCAGCATGCGGGAATTTGGCTATGGCTACACCTTC
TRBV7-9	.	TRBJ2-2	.	CASSLMGAGGELFF	TGTGCCAGCAGCTTAATGGGCGCAGGCGGGGAGCTGTTTTTT
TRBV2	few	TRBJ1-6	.	CASRPGGSPLHF	TGTGCCAGCAGACCCGGAGGGTCACCCCTCCACTTT
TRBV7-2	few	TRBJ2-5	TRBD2	CASSLAVAGRETQYF	TGTGCCAGCAGCTTAGCAGTAGCGGGCCGGGAGACCCAGTACTTC
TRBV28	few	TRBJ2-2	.	CASSLGGSWNTGELFF	TGTGCCAGCAGTTTGGGGGGATCGTGGAACACCGGGGAGCTGTTTTTT
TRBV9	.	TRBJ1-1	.	CASSVAQDNRAFF	TGTGCCAGCAGCGTAGCCCAAGACAATCGGGCTTTCTTT
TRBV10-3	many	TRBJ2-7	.	CAISGDSNEQYF	TGTGCCATCAGTGGAGACAGTAACGAGCAGTACTTC
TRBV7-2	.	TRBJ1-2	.	CASSPPPGQGGGGYTF	TGTGCCAGCAGCCCTCCGCCCGGGCAGGGTGGCGGTGGCTACACCTTC
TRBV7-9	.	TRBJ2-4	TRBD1	CSSSDRENIQYF	TGTTCCAGCAGCGACAGGGAAAACATTCAGTACTTC
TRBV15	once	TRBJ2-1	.	CATSRDPSGENEQFF	TGTGCCACCAGCAGAGACCCGTCAGGGGAGAATGAGCAGTTCTTC
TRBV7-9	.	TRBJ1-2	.	CASSLPGINYGYTF	TGTGCCAGCAGCTTACCTGGGATCAACTATGGCTACACCTTC
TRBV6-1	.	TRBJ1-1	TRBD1	CASSDLTGGSEAFF	TGTGCCAGCAGTGACCTGACAGGGGGCTCTGAAGCTTTCTTT
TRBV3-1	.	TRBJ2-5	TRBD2	CACSAPGLAGGSYNEQYF	TGTGCCTGCAGCGCACCGGGACTAGCGGGAGGTTCATACAATGAGCAGTACTTC
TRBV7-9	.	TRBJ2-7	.	CVSSLARDHYEQYF	TGTGTCAGCAGCTTAGCCCGGGACCACTACGAGCAGTACTTC
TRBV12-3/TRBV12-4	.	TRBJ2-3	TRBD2	CASSWTSGGTTDTQYF	TGTGCCAGCAGTTGGACTAGCGGGGGAACAACAGATACGCAGTATTTT
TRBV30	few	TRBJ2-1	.	CAWSVLGPWEQFF	TGTGCCTGGAGTGTACTAGGACCATGGGAGCAGTTCTTC
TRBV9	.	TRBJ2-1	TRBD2	CASSAVGLAVNEQFF	TGTGCCAGCAGCGCAGTGGGACTAGCGGTCAATGAGCAGTTCTTC
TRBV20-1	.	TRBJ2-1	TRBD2	CSAPRGGSHNEQFF	TGCAGTGCTCCCCGGGGGGGTTCCCACAATGAGCAGTTCTTC
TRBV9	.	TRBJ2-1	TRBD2	CASSVALAENKQFF	TGTGCCAGCAGCGTAGCGCTAGCGGAGAATAAGCAGTTCTTC
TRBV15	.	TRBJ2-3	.	CATSRDRGSTDTQYF	TGTGCCACCAGCAGAGATAGGGGCTCGACAGACACGCAGTATTTT
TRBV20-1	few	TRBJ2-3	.	CSAKATGNTDTQYF	TGCAGTGCTAAGGCTACGGGGAACACAGATACGCAGTATTTT
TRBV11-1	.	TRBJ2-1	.	CASSFHALGNERFF	TGTGCCAGCAGCTTTCACGCCCTGGGGAATGAGCGGTTCTTC
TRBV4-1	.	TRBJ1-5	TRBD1	CASSLGYRGYQPQHF	TGCGCCAGCAGCCTAGGATACAGGGGTTATCAGCCCCAGCATTTT
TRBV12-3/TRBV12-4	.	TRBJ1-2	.	CASSRPFDYGYTF	TGTGCCAGCAGTCGCCCATTCGACTATGGCTACACCTTC
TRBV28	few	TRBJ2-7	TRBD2	CASSPPGGNNGEQYF	TGTGCCAGCAGTCCCCCGGGGGGGAATAATGGCGAGCAGTACTTC
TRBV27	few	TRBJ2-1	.	CASRFGEFDNEQFF	TGTGCCAGCAGATTTGGGGAGTTCGACAATGAGCAGTTCTTC
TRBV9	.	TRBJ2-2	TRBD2	CASSVGGLKTGELFF	TGTGCCAGCAGCGTAGGGGGACTAAAGACCGGGGAGCTGTTTTTT
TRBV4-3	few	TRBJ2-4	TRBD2	CASSHRLAGVLEQYF	TGCGCCAGCAGCCACCGACTAGCGGGAGTTTTGGAGCAGTACTTC